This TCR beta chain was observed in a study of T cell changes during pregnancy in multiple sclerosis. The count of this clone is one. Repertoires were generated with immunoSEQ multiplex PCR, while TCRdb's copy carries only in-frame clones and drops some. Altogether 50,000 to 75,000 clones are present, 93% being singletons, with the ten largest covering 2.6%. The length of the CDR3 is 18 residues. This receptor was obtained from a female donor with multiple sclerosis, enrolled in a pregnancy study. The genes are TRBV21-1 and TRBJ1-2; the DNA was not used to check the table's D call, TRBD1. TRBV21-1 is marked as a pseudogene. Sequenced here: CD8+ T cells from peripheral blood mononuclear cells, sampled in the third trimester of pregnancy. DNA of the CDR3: TGTGCCAGCAGCAAAGCGCTTTTGGGACAGGAGACCTACTATGGCTACACCTTC. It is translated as CASSKALLGQETYYGYTF.